The clone carrying this T cell receptor beta chain occurred many times. Antigen specificity is unknown. The library was built from roughly 400 ng RNA with molecular barcoded adaptors for alpha/delta and beta/gamma chains. TCRdb itself ran the reads through MiXCR, one entry per CDR3 protein. This table holds tens of thousands of distinct CDR3 sequences, roughly an eighth found once. Per germline, CDR1 DFQATT and CDR2 SNEGSKA (reference sequence). With 7 bases clipped from V and 5 bases from J, the junction kept 13 bases outside the gene matches. The CDR3 spans 16 residues. The source of the sample is a study of read filtering for tumor transcriptome and immune sequencing. Study-wide results and caveats: Even smaller IR-seq throughput identified most shared clonotypes.

Sequences were obtained from a population of CD138-negative cells sorted from bone marrow. The TCR originated in a donor aged 40 or over with multiple myeloma. The V and J genes are TRBV20-1 and TRBJ2-1, with 11 nucleotides matching TRBD2. This CDR3 is CSVLPSTSGNHNEQFF. The CDR3 nucleotides are TGCAGTGTTCTCCCCTCGACTAGCGGGAACCACAATGAGCAGTTCTTC.